The T cell receptor beta chain under discussion was sequenced for a study of cytotoxic CD8 clonotypes in ibrutinib-treated CLL. Study-wide background: Sample averages reached 250,000 or so productive templates and roughly 96,000 productive rearrangements.

The method was immunoSEQ multiplex PCR; TCRdb's version includes in-frame clones alone and lacks a portion of them. The profile shows almost 45,000 clones, over 60% of them singletons. Germline assignment: CDR1 MNHNS and CDR2 SASEGT. The germline V and J ends were trimmed by 3 bases and 6 bases, with 8 bases remaining between them. The CDR3 is made up of 12 amino acids. The sequenced sample was PBMCs, obtained after 12 months of ibrutinib treatment. The source is a human donor with chronic lymphocytic leukemia. The chain couples TRBV6-1 to TRBJ1-2, with D unclear. Here the CDR3 DNA reads TGTGCCAGCAGTGATCGGGGTAATGGCTACACCTTC. This gives the protein CASSDRGNGYTF.